The rows below give T cell receptor beta chains drawn from one sample of a study of CD4 T cells in relation to SARS-CoV-2 and coronaviruses. These receptors have no identified antigens. TCRdb's copy holds only in-frame clones and misses some; the assay was immunoSEQ multiplex PCR. Of under 20,000 clones in the sample, around 80% were seen once. The specimen was CD4+ T cells from PBMCs, cultured in vitro. The receptors were gathered from a human donor in good health. CDR3s include the opening cysteine and the closing phenylalanine or tryptophan. Fields, in order: D gene, V gene, clone size, J gene, CDR3 protein, CDR3 DNA. D genes are given only for firm matches. A row's size may be missing; if present it is once, few, many or a size class.

d_call: NA; v_call: TRBV7-2; clone_size: NA; j_call: TRBJ2-5; cdr3_aa: CASSPGPGQETQYF; cdr3_nt: TGTGCCAGCAGCCCCGGTCCAGGTCAAGAGACCCAGTACTTC
d_call: NA; v_call: TRBV30; clone_size: NA; j_call: TRBJ2-3; cdr3_aa: CAWRAPGRVFTDTQYF; cdr3_nt: TGTGCCTGGAGGGCCCCCGGGAGAGTTTTTACAGATACGCAGTATTTT
d_call: NA; v_call: TRBV6-4; clone_size: NA; j_call: TRBJ2-3; cdr3_aa: CASSDSVGSTDTQYF; cdr3_nt: TGTGCCAGCAGTGACTCTGTCGGAAGCACAGATACGCAGTATTTT
d_call: NA; v_call: TRBV14; clone_size: NA; j_call: TRBJ2-5; cdr3_aa: CASSQGLGTQYF; cdr3_nt: TGTGCCAGCAGCCAGGGGCTCGGGACCCAGTACTTC
d_call: NA; v_call: TRBV30; clone_size: NA; j_call: TRBJ1-3; cdr3_aa: CAWSVGGERQNTIYF; cdr3_nt: TGTGCCTGGAGTGTTGGAGGGGAGCGACAAAACACCATATATTTT
d_call: TRBD1; v_call: TRBV10-3; clone_size: NA; j_call: TRBJ2-7; cdr3_aa: CAISEPRDSSYEQYF; cdr3_nt: TGTGCCATCAGTGAGCCCAGGGACAGTTCCTACGAGCAGTACTTC
d_call: TRBD1; v_call: TRBV7-9; clone_size: once; j_call: TRBJ2-5; cdr3_aa: CASSKTGDKTQYF; cdr3_nt: TGTGCCAGCAGCAAGACAGGGGATAAGACCCAGTACTTC
d_call: NA; v_call: TRBV5-1; clone_size: NA; j_call: TRBJ2-2; cdr3_aa: CASSNPRWNSNTGELFF; cdr3_nt: TGCGCCAGCAGCAACCCCCGTTGGAACTCGAACACCGGGGAGCTGTTTTTT
d_call: TRBD2; v_call: TRBV10-3; clone_size: NA; j_call: TRBJ2-1; cdr3_aa: CAISDILSASGGGFSYNEQFF; cdr3_nt: TGTGCCATCAGTGATATTCTTTCCGCTAGCGGGGGGGGTTTCTCCTACAATGAGCAGTTCTTC
d_call: NA; v_call: TRBV7-9; clone_size: NA; j_call: TRBJ2-7; cdr3_aa: CASSLGGGYEQYF; cdr3_nt: TGTGCCAGCAGCTTAGGTGGCGGCTACGAGCAGTACTTC
d_call: NA; v_call: TRBV28; clone_size: NA; j_call: TRBJ1-5; cdr3_aa: CASTPESRGFSFGDQPQHF; cdr3_nt: TGTGCCAGCACCCCGGAGTCGCGTGGGTTTTCCTTTGGGGATCAGCCCCAGCATTTT
d_call: TRBD2; v_call: TRBV12-5; clone_size: NA; j_call: TRBJ2-3; cdr3_aa: CASGLVLDGRTSGSGADTQYF; cdr3_nt: TGTGCTAGTGGTTTGGTACTGGACGGGAGGACTAGCGGGAGTGGTGCAGATACGCAGTATTTT
d_call: TRBD1; v_call: TRBV7-9; clone_size: NA; j_call: TRBJ2-1; cdr3_aa: CASSLGQGQRNEQFF; cdr3_nt: TGTGCCAGCAGCTTAGGACAGGGACAACGCAATGAGCAGTTCTTC
d_call: NA; v_call: TRBV15; clone_size: NA; j_call: TRBJ2-7; cdr3_aa: CATSRDRYPTYEQYF; cdr3_nt: TGTGCCACCAGCAGAGATCGTTACCCAACCTACGAGCAGTACTTC
d_call: NA; v_call: TRBV5-1; clone_size: NA; j_call: TRBJ1-1; cdr3_aa: CASSLGGTSNTEAFF; cdr3_nt: TGCGCCAGCAGCTTGGGGGGGACTTCTAACACTGAAGCTTTCTTT
d_call: NA; v_call: TRBV27; clone_size: NA; j_call: TRBJ2-1; cdr3_aa: CASSPEFGSYNEQFF; cdr3_nt: TGTGCCAGCAGTCCCGAATTTGGCTCCTACAATGAGCAGTTCTTC
d_call: NA; v_call: TRBV28; clone_size: NA; j_call: TRBJ1-1; cdr3_aa: CASSSIALLNTEAFF; cdr3_nt: TGTGCCAGCAGTTCCATTGCCCTTCTGAACACTGAAGCTTTCTTT
d_call: NA; v_call: TRBV5-1; clone_size: NA; j_call: TRBJ1-3; cdr3_aa: CASTGTSGNTIYF; cdr3_nt: TGCGCCAGCACCGGGACAAGTGGAAACACCATATATTTT
d_call: TRBD1; v_call: TRBV3-1/TRBV3-2; clone_size: NA; j_call: TRBJ2-2; cdr3_aa: CASSQSGTDTGELFF; cdr3_nt: TGTGCCAGCAGCCAGTCCGGGACAGACACCGGGGAGCTGTTTTTT
d_call: NA; v_call: TRBV5-1; clone_size: NA; j_call: TRBJ1-1; cdr3_aa: CASSLSPGGTEAFF; cdr3_nt: TGCGCCAGCAGCTTGTCCCCGGGGGGCACTGAAGCTTTCTTT
d_call: TRBD1; v_call: TRBV5-4; clone_size: NA; j_call: TRBJ2-1; cdr3_aa: CASSLGTGSYNEQFF; cdr3_nt: TGTGCCAGCAGCTTAGGGACAGGCTCCTACAATGAGCAGTTCTTC
d_call: TRBD1; v_call: TRBV19; clone_size: NA; j_call: TRBJ1-1; cdr3_aa: CASSFGQGVGTEAFF; cdr3_nt: TGTGCCAGTAGTTTCGGACAGGGGGTCGGAACTGAAGCTTTCTTT
d_call: TRBD2; v_call: TRBV28; clone_size: NA; j_call: TRBJ2-1; cdr3_aa: CASSRGGLARYNEQFF; cdr3_nt: TGTGCCAGCAGCCGGGGGGGACTAGCGCGGTACAATGAGCAGTTCTTC
d_call: TRBD2; v_call: TRBV5-4; clone_size: NA; j_call: TRBJ2-7; cdr3_aa: CASSVMGGRGEQYF; cdr3_nt: TGTGCCAGCAGTGTTATGGGAGGGCGGGGCGAGCAGTACTTC
d_call: NA; v_call: TRBV6-5; clone_size: NA; j_call: TRBJ2-7; cdr3_aa: CASTNIGEQYF; cdr3_nt: TGTGCCAGCACCAACATCGGCGAGCAGTACTTC
d_call: TRBD1; v_call: TRBV5-8; clone_size: NA; j_call: TRBJ2-7; cdr3_aa: CASSLMWDRGSYEQYF; cdr3_nt: TGTGCCAGCAGCTTGATGTGGGACAGGGGTTCCTACGAGCAGTACTTC
d_call: TRBD2; v_call: TRBV30; clone_size: once; j_call: TRBJ2-1; cdr3_aa: CAWSVSGRAGNEQFF; cdr3_nt: TGTGCCTGGAGCGTTAGCGGGAGGGCCGGGAATGAGCAGTTCTTC
d_call: NA; v_call: TRBV9; clone_size: NA; j_call: TRBJ2-5; cdr3_aa: CASSVVGGTAQETQYF; cdr3_nt: TGTGCCAGCAGCGTAGTGGGCGGGACAGCCCAAGAGACCCAGTACTTC
d_call: NA; v_call: TRBV5-1; clone_size: NA; j_call: TRBJ2-5; cdr3_aa: CASSLGGVIRETQYF; cdr3_nt: TGCGCCAGCAGCTTGGGAGGCGTTATAAGGGAGACCCAGTACTTC
d_call: TRBD1; v_call: TRBV5-1; clone_size: NA; j_call: TRBJ2-7; cdr3_aa: CASSFAGTGSYEQYF; cdr3_nt: TGCGCCAGCAGCTTCGCCGGGACAGGGTCCTACGAGCAGTACTTC
d_call: TRBD1; v_call: TRBV12-3/TRBV12-4; clone_size: once; j_call: TRBJ2-2; cdr3_aa: CASSFQGAGELFF; cdr3_nt: TGTGCCAGCAGTTTCCAGGGGGCCGGGGAGCTGTTTTTT
d_call: NA; v_call: TRBV10-3; clone_size: NA; j_call: TRBJ2-5; cdr3_aa: CAISESQVKETQYF; cdr3_nt: TGTGCCATCAGTGAGTCTCAGGTCAAAGAGACCCAGTACTTC
d_call: TRBD1; v_call: TRBV7-9; clone_size: NA; j_call: TRBJ2-5; cdr3_aa: CASSLATGGGEETQYF; cdr3_nt: TGTGCCAGCAGCTTAGCCACAGGGGGCGGAGAAGAGACCCAGTACTTC